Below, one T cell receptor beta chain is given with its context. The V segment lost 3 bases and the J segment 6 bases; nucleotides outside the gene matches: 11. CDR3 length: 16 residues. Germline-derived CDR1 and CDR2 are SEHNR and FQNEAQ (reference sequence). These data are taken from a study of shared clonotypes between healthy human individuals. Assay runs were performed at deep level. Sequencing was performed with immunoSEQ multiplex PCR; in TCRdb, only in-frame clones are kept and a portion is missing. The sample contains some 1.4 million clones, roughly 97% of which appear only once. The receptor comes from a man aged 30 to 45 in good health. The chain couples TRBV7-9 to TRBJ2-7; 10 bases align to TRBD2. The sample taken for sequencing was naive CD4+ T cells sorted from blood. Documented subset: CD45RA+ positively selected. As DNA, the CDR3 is TGTGCCAGCAGCTTTCTAGCGGGAGTTCTGTCGGGCGAGCAGTACTTC. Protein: CASSFLAGVLSGEQYF. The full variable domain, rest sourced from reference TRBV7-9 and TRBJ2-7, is DTGVSQNPRHKITKRGQNVTFRCDPISEHNRLYWYRQTLGQGPEFLTYFQNEAQLEKSRLLSDRFSAERPKGSFSTLEIQRTEQGDSAMYLCASSFLAGVLSGEQYFGPGTRLTVT.